This T cell receptor beta chain was sequenced for a study of shared clonotypes between healthy human individuals. Study results and caveats: Generation probability values for non-shared clonotypes were lower than those for clonotypes shared by all four donors.

Germline CDR1 is SGHKS and CDR2 is YYEKEE (reference sequence). The CDR3 is 14 amino acids. V was clipped by 5 bases and J by 0 bases, with 9 bases between them. All of the donors resided in Nashville, Tennessee, and each was a Caucasian adult. Assay runs were performed at deep level. Each PCR replicate from the sorted subsets contained around 0.2 ug DNA, which is around 30,000 T cell genomes. Sequencing was performed with immunoSEQ multiplex PCR; in TCRdb, only in-frame clones are kept and a portion is missing. The table has 2.5 million or so clones, roughly 92% seen once. To note about this clone: Its antigen is undetermined.

The V call is TRBV5-5, the J call TRBJ1-5; D unresolved. The sequenced sample consisted of naive CD4+ T cells sorted from blood. Subset: CD45RA+ positively selected. The clonotype originates from a man in his late teens or twenties in good health. CDR3 sequence reads: CASSRTYSNQPQHF. Written as DNA, the CDR3 is TGTGCCAGCAGTCGGACTTATAGCAATCAGCCCCAGCATTTT.